This T cell receptor (beta chain) was sequenced in a study of regulatory and conventional T cells in RAG deficiency. Study conclusions and caveats: In Omenn syndrome, Treg and Tconv repertoires overlapped >75%.

TCRdb keeps only in-frame clones here, not all; method: immunoSEQ multiplex PCR. The repertoire consists of 30,000 to 40,000 clones, with around 76% occurring once and the leading ten covering around 3.4%. Germline V CDR1 and CDR2: SEHNR, FQNEAQ (reference sequence). Trimming took 2 bases from V and 4 from J; bases not matched to a gene: 4. The CDR3 spans 15 residues. Of note for this clone: The antigen is unknown.

Genomic DNA came from blood conventional CD4+ T cells gated CD25-low CD127-high. The same data also went into a second study, on regulatory T cells. As that study records: The PCR used 52 TRBV and 13 TRBJ primers.

The sequenced material came from CD4+ effector T cells sorted from blood. The chain employs TRBV7-9 and TRBJ2-1, with 8 bases matching TRBD2. This clonotype was obtained from a human donor in good health. This CDR3 reads CASSLRSGGYNEQFF. The CDR3 DNA sequence: TGTGCCAGCAGCTTAAGAAGCGGGGGTTACAATGAGCAGTTCTTC.